Shown below are 23 T cell receptor beta chains from a single sample sequenced in a study of monozygotic twins with inflammatory bowel disease. TCRdb reprocessed the 5' RACE reads, keeping one entry per CDR3 protein, no DNA. Here the sample table reports 350,000 to 500,000 distinct CDR3 sequences. Material: blood. The receptors come from a human donor with ulcerative colitis or Crohn's disease, or a healthy co-twin of an affected twin (not recorded which).

The rearrangement uses TRBV3-1 and TRBJ1-1; the D call from TCRdb, TRBD1, cannot be confirmed without DNA. Germline loops: CDR1 LGHDT, CDR2 YNNKEL (reference sequence). This CDR3 has 13 amino acids. CDR3 residues: CASSLTVYTEAFF.

The gene calls are TRBV19 and TRBJ1-1. Germline lookup yields CDR1 LNHDA and CDR2 SQIVND (reference sequence). The CDR3 extends over 13 amino acids. The CDR3 spells CASTARVGTEAFF.

This chain joins TRBV4-2 and TRBJ1-4; TCRdb designates TRBD1, a call that cannot be tested without DNA. CDR1 is LGHNA and CDR2 is YNFKEQ in the germline V gene. The CDR3 extends over 16 amino acids. CDR3: CASRPYSGGFREKLFF.

CDR3 protein: CASSFESTQYF. The V call is TRBV11-1, the J call TRBJ2-3. Germline V gene data show CDR1 as SGHAT and CDR2 as FQDESV (reference sequence). This CDR3 has 11 residues.

The chain employs TRBV20-1 and TRBJ2-5; TCRdb's D call of TRBD1 is untestable without DNA. The CDR3 length is 14 residues. Germline-derived CDR1 and CDR2 are DFQATT and SNEGSKA (reference sequence). The CDR3 protein is CSAYDRRSGETQYF.

This rearrangement joins TRBV4-1 to TRBJ2-5; TCRdb lists TRBD1, though no DNA is available to test this call. CDR3 length: 14 amino acids. Germline V gene lookup returns CDR1 MGHRA and CDR2 YSYEKL. The CDR3: CASRAPSSEETQYF.

This chain joins TRBV5-1 and TRBJ2-1; the D call from TCRdb, TRBD2, cannot be confirmed without DNA. CDR3 length equals 16 residues. The V gene's germline CDR1 is SGHRS and CDR2 YFSETQ. CDR3: CASSLAAGSGYNEQFF.

This chain links TRBV12-3 or TRBV12-4 with TRBJ1-1. The length of the CDR3 is 13 residues. CDR3 sequence: CASSLQANTEAFF.

V and J are TRBV29-1 and TRBJ1-1; TCRdb outputs TRBD1, but without DNA this stays unchecked. The germline CDR1 and CDR2 sequences are SQVTM and ANQGSEA. This CDR3 has 12 amino acids. The CDR3 loop reads CSAQSSGVEAFF.

This CDR3 is CASSPIGSDTEAFF. J is TRBJ1-1 and V is TRBV7-8. The CDR3 consists of 14 residues. Germline loops: CDR1 SGHVS, CDR2 FQNEAQ.

The V and J genes are TRBV20-1 and TRBJ2-3. This CDR3 region has 15 residues. Germline V gene data show CDR1 as DFQATT and CDR2 as SNEGSKA (reference sequence). CDR3 region: CSATRSRGATDTQYF.

The chain uses TRBV6-1 and TRBJ2-3; TCRdb selects TRBD1, and the lack of DNA leaves this call unchecked. The CDR3 runs to 14 residues. Germline V CDR1 and CDR2: MNHNS, SASEGT. CDR3 in amino acids: CASSEIGQGGTQYF.

The chain couples TRBV20-1 to TRBJ2-7. The CDR3 totals 13 residues. The germline CDR1 and CDR2 sequences are DFQATT and SNEGSKA (reference sequence). The CDR3 here is CSAPNFPSYEQYF.

The V and J genes are TRBV27 and TRBJ2-7. The length of the CDR3 is 13 residues. CDR1 is MNHEY and CDR2 is SMNVEV in the germline V gene (reference sequence). CDR3 in amino acids: CASSLAAVNEQYF.

This chain joins TRBV5-1 and TRBJ1-4; the D call from TCRdb, TRBD1, cannot be confirmed without DNA. The CDR3 has 14 residues. Germline assignment: CDR1 SGHRS and CDR2 YFSETQ. CDR3 region: CASRTGTGFEKLFF.

This sequence joins TRBV18 and TRBJ1-2; TCRdb returns TRBD1, unconfirmable since there is no DNA. The length of the CDR3 is 14 residues. From germline, CDR1 is KGHSH and CDR2 LQKENI. The CDR3 sequence is CASSSKQGAYGYTF.

This chain connects TRBV12-3 or TRBV12-4 to TRBJ2-1; the D call from TCRdb, TRBD2, cannot be confirmed without DNA. This CDR3 has 15 residues. This chain's CDR3 is CASSRGLAGYNEQFF.

V is TRBV7-3 and J is TRBJ2-3; TCRdb indicates TRBD1, and absent DNA this call remains unverified. The CDR3 runs to 15 residues. Germline loops: CDR1 SGHTA, CDR2 FQGTGA. CDR3: CASSLRGGLVDTQYF.

The V gene is TRBV12-3 or TRBV12-4, the J gene TRBJ1-1; TCRdb indicates TRBD1, and absent DNA this call remains unverified. This CDR3 has 12 amino acids. CDR3 in amino acids: CASSFGQGEAFF.

The chain joins TRBV18 to TRBJ1-3; TCRdb gives TRBD1 as the D gene, but with no DNA this cannot be confirmed. The CDR3 contains 16 residues. Germline CDR1 is KGHSH and CDR2 is LQKENI. The CDR3 sequence is CASSPLDSGSGNTIYF.

This chain uses TRBV5-3 with TRBJ2-2; TCRdb reports TRBD1, a call that lacks DNA to check it against. TRBV5-3 is assigned to the ORF class and has an uncertain function. The CDR3 runs to 16 residues. The CDR3 loop reads CATEWTERGPTGELFF.

V usage is TRBV9 and J usage is TRBJ2-3; TCRdb outputs TRBD2, but without DNA this stays unchecked. The CDR3 runs to 16 residues. Germline V CDR1 and CDR2: SGDLS, YYNGEE. CDR3 protein: CASSAQTSEGLGTQYF.

The genes are TRBV7-2 and TRBJ2-2; TCRdb gives TRBD1 as the D gene, but with no DNA this cannot be confirmed. In germline, CDR1 is SGHTA, CDR2 FQGNSA. The CDR3 spans 14 residues. CDR3 amino acids: CASSSNRDTGELFF.